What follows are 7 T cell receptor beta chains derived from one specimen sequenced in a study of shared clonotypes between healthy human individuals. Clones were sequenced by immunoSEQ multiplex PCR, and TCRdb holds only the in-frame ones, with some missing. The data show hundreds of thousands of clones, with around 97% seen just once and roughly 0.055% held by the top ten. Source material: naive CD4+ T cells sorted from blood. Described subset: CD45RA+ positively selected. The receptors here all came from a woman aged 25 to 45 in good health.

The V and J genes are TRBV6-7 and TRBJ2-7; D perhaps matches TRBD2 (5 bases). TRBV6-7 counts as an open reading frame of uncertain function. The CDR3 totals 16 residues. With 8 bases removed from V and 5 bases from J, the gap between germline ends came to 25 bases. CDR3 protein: CASLPGDGKEVNEQYF. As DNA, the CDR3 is TGTGCCAGCCTCCCGGGTGACGGGAAGGAAGTCAACGAGCAGTACTTC.

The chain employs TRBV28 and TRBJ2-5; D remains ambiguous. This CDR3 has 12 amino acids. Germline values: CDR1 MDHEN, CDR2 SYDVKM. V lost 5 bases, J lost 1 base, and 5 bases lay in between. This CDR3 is CASSRPQETQYF. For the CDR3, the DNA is TGTGCCAGCAGTCGGCCCCAAGAGACCCAGTACTTC.

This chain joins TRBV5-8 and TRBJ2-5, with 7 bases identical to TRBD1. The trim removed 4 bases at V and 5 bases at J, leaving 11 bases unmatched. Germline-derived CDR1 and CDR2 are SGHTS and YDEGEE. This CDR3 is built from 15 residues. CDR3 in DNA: TGTGCCAGCAGCCACCTTACAGGGGCCGGGGAGACCCAGTACTTC. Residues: CASSHLTGAGETQYF. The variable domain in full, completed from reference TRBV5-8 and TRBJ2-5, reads EAGVTQSPTHLIKTRGQQATLRCSPISGHTSVYWYQQALGLGLQFLLWYDEGEERNRGNFPPRFSGRQFPNYSSELNVNALELEDSALYLCASSHLTGAGETQYFGPGTRLLVL.

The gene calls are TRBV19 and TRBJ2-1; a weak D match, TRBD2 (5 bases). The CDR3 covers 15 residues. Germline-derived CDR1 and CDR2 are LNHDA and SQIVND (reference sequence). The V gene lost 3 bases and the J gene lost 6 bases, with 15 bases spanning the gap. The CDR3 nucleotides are TGTGCCAGTAGTATGGTGTCGGCGGGTCTCAATGAGCAGTTCTTC. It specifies CASSMVSAGLNEQFF.

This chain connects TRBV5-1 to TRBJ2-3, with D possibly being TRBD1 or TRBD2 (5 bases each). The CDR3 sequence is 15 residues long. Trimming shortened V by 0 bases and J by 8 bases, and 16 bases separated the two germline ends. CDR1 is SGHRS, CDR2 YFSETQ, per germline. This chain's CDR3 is CASSLAPGGDGTQYF. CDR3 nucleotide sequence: TGCGCCAGCAGCTTGGCCCCAGGTGGGGACGGTACGCAGTATTTT. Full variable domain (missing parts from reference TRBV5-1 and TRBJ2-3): KAGVTQTPRYLIKTRGQQVTLSCSPISGHRSVSWYQQTPGQGLQFLFEYFSETQRNKGNFPGRFSGRQFSNSRSEMNVSTLELGDSALYLCASSLAPGGDGTQYFGPGTRLTVL.

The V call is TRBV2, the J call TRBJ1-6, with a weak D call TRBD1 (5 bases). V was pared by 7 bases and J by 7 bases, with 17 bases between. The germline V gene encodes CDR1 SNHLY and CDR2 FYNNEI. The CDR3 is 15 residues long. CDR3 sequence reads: CASTPRDGRNSPLHF. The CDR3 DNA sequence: TGTGCCAGCACTCCACGGGACGGGCGCAATTCACCCCTCCACTTT.

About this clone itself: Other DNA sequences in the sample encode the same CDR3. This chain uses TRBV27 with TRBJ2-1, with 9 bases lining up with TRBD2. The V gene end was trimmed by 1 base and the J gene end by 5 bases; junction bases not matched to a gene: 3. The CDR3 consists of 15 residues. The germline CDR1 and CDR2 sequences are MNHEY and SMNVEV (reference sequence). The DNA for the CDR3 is TGTGCCAGCAGTTTATTGGCGGGAGGGAACAATGAGCAGTTCTTC. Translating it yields CASSLLAGGNNEQFF.